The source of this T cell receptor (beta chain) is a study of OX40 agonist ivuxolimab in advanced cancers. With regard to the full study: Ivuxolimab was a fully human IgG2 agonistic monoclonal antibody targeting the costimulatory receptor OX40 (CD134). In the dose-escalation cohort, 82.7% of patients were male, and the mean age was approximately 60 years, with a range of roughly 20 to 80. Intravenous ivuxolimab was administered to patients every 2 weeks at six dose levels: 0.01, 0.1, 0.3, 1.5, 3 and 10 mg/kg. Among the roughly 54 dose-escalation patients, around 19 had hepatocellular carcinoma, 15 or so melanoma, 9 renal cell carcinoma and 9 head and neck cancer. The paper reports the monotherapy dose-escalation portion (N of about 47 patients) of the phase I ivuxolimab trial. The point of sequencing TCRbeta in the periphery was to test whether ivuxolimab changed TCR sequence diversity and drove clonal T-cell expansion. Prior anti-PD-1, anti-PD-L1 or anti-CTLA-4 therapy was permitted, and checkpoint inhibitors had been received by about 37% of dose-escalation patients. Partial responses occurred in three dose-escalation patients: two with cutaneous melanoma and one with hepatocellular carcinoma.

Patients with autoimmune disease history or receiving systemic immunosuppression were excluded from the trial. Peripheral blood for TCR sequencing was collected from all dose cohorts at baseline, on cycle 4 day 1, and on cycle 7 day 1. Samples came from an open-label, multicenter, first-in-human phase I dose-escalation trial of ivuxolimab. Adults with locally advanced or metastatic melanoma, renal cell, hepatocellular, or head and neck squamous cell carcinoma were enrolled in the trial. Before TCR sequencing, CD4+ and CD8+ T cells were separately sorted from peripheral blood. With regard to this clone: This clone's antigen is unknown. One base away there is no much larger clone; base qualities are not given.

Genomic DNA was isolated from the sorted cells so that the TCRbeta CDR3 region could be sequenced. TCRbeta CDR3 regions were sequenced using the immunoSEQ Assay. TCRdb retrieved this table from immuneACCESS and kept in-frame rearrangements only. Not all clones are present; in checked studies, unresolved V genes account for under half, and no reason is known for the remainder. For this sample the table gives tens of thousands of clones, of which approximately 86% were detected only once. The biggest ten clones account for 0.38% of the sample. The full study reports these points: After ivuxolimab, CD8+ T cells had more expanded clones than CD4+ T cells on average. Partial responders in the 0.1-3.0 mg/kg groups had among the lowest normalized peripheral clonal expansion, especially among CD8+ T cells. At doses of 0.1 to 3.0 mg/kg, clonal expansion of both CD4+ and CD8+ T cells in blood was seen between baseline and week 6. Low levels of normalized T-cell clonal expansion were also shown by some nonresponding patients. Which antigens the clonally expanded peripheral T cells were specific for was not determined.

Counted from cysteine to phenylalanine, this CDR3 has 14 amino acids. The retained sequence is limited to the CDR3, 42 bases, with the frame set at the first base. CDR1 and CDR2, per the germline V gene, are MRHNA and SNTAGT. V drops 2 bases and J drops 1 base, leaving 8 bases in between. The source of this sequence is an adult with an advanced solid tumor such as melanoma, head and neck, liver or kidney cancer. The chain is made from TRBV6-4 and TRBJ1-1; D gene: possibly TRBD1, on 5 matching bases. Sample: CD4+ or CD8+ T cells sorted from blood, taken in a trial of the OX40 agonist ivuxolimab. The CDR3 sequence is CASSDVGGNTEAFF. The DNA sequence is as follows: TGTGCCAGCAGTGACGTCGGGGGGAACACTGAAGCTTTCTTT.